Shown below are 26 T cell receptor beta chains from a single sample sequenced in a study of regulatory T cells in long-lasting Graves disease. Arm-PCR of CDR3 regions and iRepertoire HTBI primers were used to build TCR beta libraries. TCRdb re-called the multiplex PCR reads with MiXCR, one entry per CDR3 protein. Here the sample spans 440,000 or so distinct CDR3 sequences, 14% to 15% being singletons. As to time point: newly diagnosed GD, antithyroid drugs for less than 3 months. RNA from PBMCs was the source of the TCR library. The sample was also reused in another study, on T cells in Graves' hyperthyroidism and ophthalmopathy.

The sample was peripheral blood mononuclear cells (PBMCs), taken at new diagnosis, from a patient treated with antithyroid drugs. The receptors were sampled from a woman aged 25 to 39 with Graves disease.

There are a few counts of this clonotype. This chain links TRBV5-4 with TRBJ2-7, with a weak D call TRBD1 (6 bases). Germline assignment: CDR1 SGHNT and CDR2 YYREEE (reference sequence). V lost 4 bases, J lost 2 bases, and 16 bases lay in between. The CDR3 consists of 15 residues. The CDR3 protein is CASSEAPGDTYEQYF. CDR3 nucleotide sequence: TGTGCCAGCAGCGAAGCGCCAGGGGATACCTACGAGCAGTACTTC.

The chain uses TRBV6-1 and TRBJ2-2; D is unclear. V lost 6 bases to trimming and J lost 2 bases, with 10 bases between them. CDR3 length equals 14 residues. Germline V gene sequence: CDR1 MNHNS, CDR2 SASEGT. The CDR3 sequence: CASSLRGNTGELFF. In DNA, the CDR3 is TGTGCCAGCAGCCTACGAGGAAACACCGGGGAGCTGTTTTTT.

The chain combines TRBV27 with TRBJ2-2; 8 nucleotides match TRBD2. The length of the CDR3 is 14 residues. The V and J ends lost 6 bases and 8 bases, in that order; junction bases with no gene match: 8. Germline CDR1 and CDR2: MNHEY and SMNVEV (reference sequence). The DNA of the CDR3 is TGTGCCAGCAGCTACCGGGGGGGGGGAGGGGAGCTGTTTTTT. It encodes CASSYRGGGGELFF.

Notes on this clonotype: A much more abundant neighbour one base away suggests this may be a read error. The chain uses TRBV5-1 and TRBJ2-7, with 12 bases matching TRBD2. This CDR3 region has 16 residues. Unmatched junction bases numbered 13, after V lost 3 bases and J lost 9 bases. Germline V gene lookup returns CDR1 SGHRS and CDR2 YFSETQ. CDR3: CASSSGLAGISNGQYF. The CDR3 DNA is TGCGCCAGCAGCTCGGGACTAGCGGGTATCTCTAACGGGCAGTACTTC. Supplemented by reference TRBV5-1 and TRBJ2-7, the full variable domain reads KAGVTQTPRYLIKTRGQQVTLSCSPISGHRSVSWYQQTPGQGLQFLFEYFSETQRNKGNFPGRFSGRQFSNSRSEMNVSTLELGDSALYLCASSSGLAGISNGQYFGPGTRLTVT.

As concerns this clonotype: A read error may be the cause here, since a much bigger clone is one base away. V gene TRBV20-1 combines with J gene TRBJ1-4, with D perhaps matching TRBD1 (5 bases). Germline CDR1 DFQATT, CDR2 SNEGSKA (reference sequence). This CDR3 region has 14 residues. The CDR3 loop reads CSAAAPGLFEELFF. Here the CDR3 DNA reads TGCAGTGCTGCAGCCCCGGGGCTGTTTGAAGAACTGTTTTTT.

This clonotype was seen a handful of times. This chain connects TRBV9 to TRBJ1-1; 7 bases are a match to TRBD1. Trimming cost V 2 bases and J 4 bases; bases outside gene matches: 5. This CDR3 comprises 14 residues. CDR1 SGDLS and CDR2 YYNGEE come from the germline V gene. The CDR3 DNA reads as TGTGCCAGCAGCGTGAGGGACAGACCCACTGAAGCTTTCTTT. Translating gives CASSVRDRPTEAFF. Based on the CDR3 plus reference TRBV9 and TRBJ1-1, the full variable domain is DSGVTQTPKHLITATGQRVTLRCSPRSGDLSVYWYQQSLDQGLQFLIQYYNGEERAKGNILERFSAQQFPDLHSELNLSSLELGDSALYFCASSVRDRPTEAFFGQGTRLTVV.

In its sample, this clonotype was seen a few times. Mismatch with germline at one junction end may stem from a read error. The chain has TRBV20-1 and TRBJ1-6, with D hard to call. This CDR3 is built from 13 residues. Germline loops: CDR1 DFQATT, CDR2 SNEGSKA (reference sequence). CDR3 DNA: TGCAGTGCCAGAGCTACAGTTGATTCACCCCTCCACTTT. This gives the protein CSARATVDSPLHF.

The gene calls are TRBV30 and TRBJ2-1; D not certain. In germline, CDR1 is GTSNPN, CDR2 SVGIG (reference sequence). V was clipped by 4 bases and J by 11 bases, with 12 bases between them. The CDR3 runs 11 residues. The CDR3 nucleotides read TGTGCCTGGATTTACGGAGCCCAGCAGTTCTTC. Translation gives CAWIYGAQQFF.

This clonotype came up many times. V usage is TRBV6-5 and J usage is TRBJ2-7; possible D gene TRBD2, 5 bases. V lost 4 bases, J lost 2 bases, and 24 bases lay in between. The CDR3 length is 18 residues. Germline values: CDR1 MNHEY, CDR2 SVGAGI. The CDR3 sequence: CASSLGEGYGHETYEQYF. CDR3 coding DNA: TGTGCCAGCAGTTTGGGCGAGGGTTACGGGCACGAAACCTACGAGCAGTACTTC.

This clonotype has a count of ten or more. The chain couples TRBV11-2 to TRBJ1-1, with D possibly matching TRBD1 (5 bases). The CDR3 is made up of 13 amino acids. Germline V gene sequence: CDR1 SGHAT, CDR2 FQNNGV. The V end lost 5 bases, the J end lost 1 base, and 8 bases lay between the germline ends. CDR3 sequence (DNA): TGTGCCAGCAGCCGGACATCGAACACTGAAGCTTTCTTT. The encoded protein is CASSRTSNTEAFF. The entire variable domain, with the rest obtained from reference TRBV11-2 and TRBJ1-1, is as follows: EAGVAQSPRYKIIEKRQSVAFWCNPISGHATLYWYQQILGQGPKLLIQFQNNGVVDDSQLPKDRFSAERLKGVDSTLKIQPAKLEDSAVYLCASSRTSNTEAFFGQGTRLTVV.

The chain couples TRBV19 to TRBJ1-4; D is unclear. This CDR3 spans 15 amino acids. V lost 1 base and J 7 bases, leaving 13 bases between the germline ends. Germline V CDR1 and CDR2: LNHDA, SQIVND (reference sequence). The CDR3 loop is CASSIGGIWTEKLFF. For the CDR3, the DNA is TGTGCCAGTAGTATAGGCGGAATATGGACTGAAAAACTGTTTTTT.

This clonotype has a count of ten or more. The V gene is TRBV12-3 or TRBV12-4, the J gene TRBJ1-3; no clear D gene. V lost 10 bases and J 4 bases, leaving 14 bases between the germline ends. The CDR3 has 13 residues. The CDR3 nucleotides are TGTGCCACCTTGAGCCCGGGAGGAAACACCATATATTTT. Its translation: CATLSPGGNTIYF.

The chain uses TRBV30 and TRBJ1-3; TRBD1 might be the D (6 bases). Germline V gives CDR1 GTSNPN, CDR2 SVGIG (reference sequence). This CDR3 has 16 residues. Here the CDR3 DNA reads TGTGCATACTCTGGGAACTCTCGGACAGCCGGAAACACCATATATTTT. Protein sequence: CAYSGNSRTAGNTIYF. Full variable domain (rest looked up from reference TRBV30 and TRBJ1-3): SQTIHQWPATLVQPVGSPLSLECTVEGTSNPNLYWYRQAAGRGLQLLFYSVGIGQISSEVPQNLSASRPQDRQFILSSKKLLLSDSGFYLCAYSGNSRTAGNTIYFGEGSWLTVV.

Concerning this clonotype itself: Given a far larger clone just one base away, this is likely a sequencing read error. The chain combines TRBV11-1 with TRBJ2-4; 8 nucleotides match TRBD1. CDR3 size: 15 residues. V lost 5 bases to trimming and J lost 13 bases; unmatched junction nucleotides: 16. Looked up from germline, CDR1 is SGHAT and CDR2 is FQDESV (reference sequence). DNA for the CDR3: TGTGCCAGCAGCCCGACAGGGGAGAGCTACAATGAGCAGTACTTC. Residues: CASSPTGESYNEQYF. The whole variable domain, filled in from reference TRBV11-1 and TRBJ2-4, reads EAEVAQSPRYKITEKSQAVAFWCDPISGHATLYWYRQILGQGPELLVQFQDESVVDDSQLPKDRFSAERLKGVDSTLKIQPAELGDSAMYLCASSPTGESYNEQYFGAGTRLSVL.

This clonotype was found many times. The chain employs TRBV6-5 and TRBJ1-5, with 12 bases fitting TRBD1. J was trimmed by 6 bases and V by 2 bases; bases with no gene match: 11. The CDR3 runs 18 residues. CDR1 is MNHEY, CDR2 SVGAGI, per germline. The CDR3 here is CASSYLSGTGGFIQPQHF. The CDR3 DNA reads TGTGCCAGCAGTTACCTCTCCGGGACAGGGGGCTTCATTCAGCCCCAGCATTTT.

V and J are TRBV19 and TRBJ1-2; tentatively, D is TRBD1 (5 bases). The CDR3 has 12 residues. Germline loops: CDR1 LNHDA, CDR2 SQIVND (reference sequence). The V end was cut by 5 bases, the J end by 6 bases, with 10 bases between. The CDR3 protein is CASSSGTDGYTF. The CDR3 DNA follows: TGTGCCAGTAGTTCCGGGACGGATGGCTACACCTTC.

The V call is TRBV7-6, the J call TRBJ2-6; TRBD1 might be the D (6 bases). The CDR3 contains 17 residues. Germline V lookup: CDR1 SGHVS, CDR2 FNYEAQ. The V end was cut by 4 bases, the J end by 3 bases, with 16 bases between. The CDR3 spells CASSWTAGVGGANVLTF. DNA for the CDR3: TGTGCCAGCAGCTGGACGGCAGGGGTCGGTGGGGCCAACGTCCTGACTTTC.

For this clonotype: This may be a read error: a much more frequent sequence differs by one nucleotide. The V gene is TRBV28, the J gene TRBJ2-1; 12 bases fit TRBD2. Losses at the gene ends were 5 bases for V and 10 bases for J; bases not matched to a gene: 9. There are 15 residues in the CDR3. Germline V gene lookup returns CDR1 MDHEN and CDR2 SYDVKM. The chain's CDR3 is CASSPSSGRAREQFF. Here the CDR3 DNA reads TGTGCCAGCAGTCCATCTAGCGGGAGGGCCCGGGAGCAGTTCTTC.

This clonotype was picked up many times. V and J are TRBV7-9 and TRBJ2-7; no clear D gene. Germline loops: CDR1 SEHNR, CDR2 FQNEAQ (reference sequence). The CDR3 totals 15 residues. V was trimmed by 5 bases and J by 0 bases, leaving 14 bases between them. The CDR3 is CASSPWDRRSYEQYF. The DNA for the CDR3 is TGTGCCAGCAGCCCCTGGGATCGTCGCTCCTACGAGCAGTACTTC.

Ten or more counts support this clonotype. This rearrangement joins TRBV6-4 to TRBJ2-2; possibly TRBD1 or TRBD2 for D (5 bases each). The length of the CDR3 is 13 residues. The germline CDR1 and CDR2 sequences are MRHNA and SNTAGT. Trimming shortened V by 3 bases and J by 3 bases, and 5 bases separated the two germline ends. The CDR3 DNA follows: TGTGCCAGCAGTGAGGGGGACACCGGGGAGCTGTTTTTT. Protein: CASSEGDTGELFF.

This chain links TRBV4-1 with TRBJ1-2; D is unresolved. The CDR3 contains 16 residues. V was shortened by 8 bases and J by 4 bases, with 23 bases between the two germline ends. Germline V CDR1 and CDR2: MGHRA, YSYEKL. CDR3 protein: CASASSATSSLYGYTF. The CDR3, as DNA: TGCGCCAGCGCGTCCTCAGCTACATCCTCACTCTATGGCTACACCTTC.

This clonotype was counted only a few times. The rearrangement joins TRBV9 to TRBJ1-1, with D perhaps TRBD1 (6 bases). This CDR3 is built from 14 residues. The germline V and J ends were trimmed by 0 bases and 4 bases, with 10 bases remaining between them. The germline gives CDR1 SGDLS, CDR2 YYNGEE. The CDR3 region has the DNA TGTGCCAGCAGCGTAGAGGGGGGGTTCACTGAAGCTTTCTTT. Encoded protein: CASSVEGGFTEAFF. Based on the CDR3 plus reference TRBV9 and TRBJ1-1, the full variable domain is DSGVTQTPKHLITATGQRVTLRCSPRSGDLSVYWYQQSLDQGLQFLIQYYNGEERAKGNILERFSAQQFPDLHSELNLSSLELGDSALYFCASSVEGGFTEAFFGQGTRLTVV.

This clonotype has ten or more counts. The chain couples TRBV6-1 to TRBJ2-5; 7 nucleotides line up with TRBD2. Per germline, CDR1 MNHNS and CDR2 SASEGT. Trimming cost V 1 base and J 1 base; bases outside gene matches: 3. This CDR3 has 15 amino acids. CDR3 residues: CASSEVSSGQETQYF. The CDR3 nucleotides read TGTGCCAGCAGTGAAGTATCTAGCGGCCAAGAGACCCAGTACTTC.

This clonotype has at least ten counts. The gene calls are TRBV7-9 and TRBJ2-7; 12 bases fit TRBD1. The germline gives CDR1 SEHNR, CDR2 FQNEAQ (reference sequence). Trimming cost V 3 bases and J 2 bases; bases outside gene matches: 11. The CDR3 contains 18 residues. The CDR3 region has the DNA TGTGCCAGCAGCTTCGGGGACAGGGGGCTCCTCAAGACCTACGAGCAGTACTTC. Residues: CASSFGDRGLLKTYEQYF.

As concerns this clonotype: A much larger clone lies one base from this, so it may be a read error. The chain uses TRBV30 and TRBJ2-5; the D gene is possibly TRBD2 (6 bases). The CDR3 has 14 amino acids. Looked up from germline, CDR1 is GTSNPN and CDR2 is SVGIG (reference sequence). The CDR3 region has the DNA TGTGCCTGGAGTTTGCCGGGGGTTCAAGAGGCCCAGTACTTC. It encodes CAWSLPGVQEAQYF. The full variable domain, its missing parts supplied by reference TRBV30 and TRBJ2-5, is SQTIHQWPATLVQPVGSPLSLECTVEGTSNPNLYWYRQAAGRGLQLLFYSVGIGQISSEVPQNLSASRPQDRQFILSSKKLLLSDSGFYLCAWSLPGVQEAQYFGPGTRLLVL.

This clonotype occurred many times. V gene TRBV20-1 combines with J gene TRBJ2-1, with 10 bases identical to TRBD2. Germline-derived CDR1 and CDR2 are DFQATT and SNEGSKA (reference sequence). The CDR3 spans 16 residues. With 0 bases clipped from V and 6 bases from J, the junction kept 8 bases outside the gene matches. CDR3: CSARDYTSGTTNEQFF. CDR3 DNA: TGCAGTGCTAGAGACTACACTAGCGGGACTACCAATGAGCAGTTCTTC.